These 21 T cell receptor beta chains came from one sample sequenced in a study of CD8 T cells in ankylosing spondylitis. TCRdb itself ran the 5' RACE reads through MiXCR, one entry per CDR3 protein. The repertoire includes some 37,000 distinct CDR3 sequences, 8% to 13% of them detected once, and roughly 21% sits in the top ten. The sequenced material came from synovial fluid, either unsorted or a sorted T cell fraction (not recorded which). These receptors all stem from a male donor with ankylosing spondylitis.

Judged by abundance, this clonotype is medium-sized. The chain uses TRBV12-3 or TRBV12-4 and TRBJ2-7; D ambiguous. V was cut by 5 bases and J by 3 bases, with 17 bases left in between. The length of the CDR3 is 15 residues. For the CDR3, the DNA is TGTGCCAGCAGTCCTAACTCCGGGTCCTTCTACGAGCAGTACTTC. Translating gives CASSPNSGSFYEQYF.

This clonotype was counted ten times or more. This chain links TRBV30 with TRBJ2-7; D is tentatively TRBD1 or TRBD2 (5 bases each). Trimming removed 2 bases at V and 3 bases at J, with 11 bases between. CDR1 and CDR2 from the germline V gene are GTSNPN and SVGIG (reference sequence). CDR3 length: 13 amino acids. The CDR3 coding sequence is TGTGCCTGGAGTATCGGGGCAGACTACGAGCAGTACTTC. The encoded protein is CAWSIGADYEQYF.

This clonotype came up a few times. The CDR3 spells CASSPEERTSGDYEQYF. CDR3 DNA sequence: TGTGCCAGCAGCCCGGAAGAGCGGACTAGCGGGGACTACGAGCAGTACTTC. The chain has TRBV11-2 and TRBJ2-7; 12 nucleotides agree with TRBD2. The CDR3 loop spans 17 amino acids. Losses at the gene ends were 5 bases for V and 3 bases for J; bases not matched to a gene: 11. The V gene's germline CDR1 is SGHAT and CDR2 FQNNGV. The whole variable domain, remainder taken from reference TRBV11-2 and TRBJ2-7, is EAGVAQSPRYKIIEKRQSVAFWCNPISGHATLYWYQQILGQGPKLLIQFQNNGVVDDSQLPKDRFSAERLKGVDSTLKIQPAKLEDSAVYLCASSPEERTSGDYEQYFGPGTRLTVT.

This clonotype occurred a few times. V is TRBV7-4 and J is TRBJ1-1, with a possible D match to TRBD1 (6 bases). This CDR3 spans 14 amino acids. V was clipped by 5 bases and J by 3 bases, with 13 bases between them. Germline V gene lookup returns CDR1 SGHVT and CDR2 SQSDAQ. The CDR3 loop is CASSETGKDTEAFF. The CDR3 DNA follows: TGTGCCAGCAGCGAAACAGGGAAAGACACTGAAGCTTTCTTT.

The chain combines TRBV7-9 with TRBJ2-1; 8 bases are a match to TRBD2. Looked up from germline, CDR1 is SEHNR and CDR2 is FQNEAQ (reference sequence). This CDR3 comprises 17 residues. V lost 3 bases, J lost 4 bases, and 11 bases stayed unmatched. CDR3 in DNA: TGTGCCAGCAGCTTGGGTTTGCGGGAGGTGGGTTACAATGAGCAGTTCTTC. Its translation: CASSLGLREVGYNEQFF. Full variable domain (remainder filled in from reference TRBV7-9 and TRBJ2-1): DTGVSQNPRHKITKRGQNVTFRCDPISEHNRLYWYRQTLGQGPEFLTYFQNEAQLEKSRLLSDRFSAERPKGSFSTLEIQRTEQGDSAMYLCASSLGLREVGYNEQFFGPGTRLTVL.

This clonotype appeared many times. The chain is built from TRBV28 and TRBJ2-3; the match to TRBD2 covers 9 bases. The CDR3 loop spans 17 amino acids. The ends lost 7 bases at V and 5 bases at J; junction bases unmatched: 16. Germline V gene lookup returns CDR1 MDHEN and CDR2 SYDVKM. The CDR3 loop is CASIAPRNSGSQDTQYF. The CDR3 nucleotides read TGTGCCAGCATCGCACCCAGGAATAGCGGGAGTCAAGATACGCAGTATTTT.

This clonotype is medium-sized (0.01 to 0.1%). The chain joins TRBV29-1 to TRBJ2-1, with D tentatively TRBD1 (5 bases). This CDR3 spans 15 amino acids. CDR1 SQVTM and CDR2 ANQGSEA come from the germline V gene. V lost 3 bases, J lost 4 bases, and 16 bases lay in between. The CDR3 bases are TGCAGCGTTGAGGGCAGACAGCAACCTTACAATGAGCAGTTCTTC. Protein sequence: CSVEGRQQPYNEQFF.

This clonotype was detected ten times or more. CDR3: CASSPAISSYEQYF. The CDR3 bases are TGCGCCAGCAGCCCCGCCATCAGCTCCTACGAGCAGTACTTC. The rearrangement uses TRBV5-1 and TRBJ2-7; D gene uncertain. Germline V lookup: CDR1 SGHRS, CDR2 YFSETQ. The length of the CDR3 is 14 residues. Trimming removed 4 bases from V and 0 bases from J, with 11 bases in between. Based on the CDR3 plus reference TRBV5-1 and TRBJ2-7, the full variable domain is KAGVTQTPRYLIKTRGQQVTLSCSPISGHRSVSWYQQTPGQGLQFLFEYFSETQRNKGNFPGRFSGRQFSNSRSEMNVSTLELGDSALYLCASSPAISSYEQYFGPGTRLTVT.

By sample share, this clonotype is medium-sized. This chain uses TRBV9 with TRBJ2-5, with D possibly matching TRBD1 (5 bases). The germline V gene encodes CDR1 SGDLS and CDR2 YYNGEE. CDR3 size: 14 residues. The V end lost 3 bases, the J end lost 4 bases, and 13 bases lay between the germline ends. The CDR3 sequence: CASSDRTLGETQYF. CDR3 coding DNA: TGTGCCAGCAGCGACAGGACCTTAGGAGAGACCCAGTACTTC.

This clonotype was observed a handful of times. The chain combines TRBV6-1 with TRBJ1-6; 7 bases are a match to TRBD1. J gave up 10 bases and V 10 bases, and 13 bases lay outside the gene matches. CDR1 and CDR2 from the germline V gene are MNHNS and SASEGT. The CDR3 is 14 residues long. The CDR3 DNA is TGTGCCACCGGAGGAAGGGGGCTCGGGTCACCCCTCCACTTT. Translated, it gives CATGGRGLGSPLHF.

The V gene is TRBV9, the J gene TRBJ2-1, with 7 bases fitting TRBD2. The CDR3 is made up of 18 amino acids. CDR1 is SGDLS, CDR2 YYNGEE, per germline. V gave up 0 bases and J gave up 0 bases; unmatched junction bases: 9. The CDR3 DNA reads as TGTGCCAGCAGCGTAGCGTCTAGCGGTTTAGGCTCCTACAATGAGCAGTTCTTC. It specifies CASSVASSGLGSYNEQFF.

The chain recombines TRBV19 with TRBJ1-5, with a possible D match to TRBD1 (5 bases). Germline V gene lookup returns CDR1 LNHDA and CDR2 SQIVND (reference sequence). Trimming left V 3 bases short and J 2 bases short, with 14 bases between. The CDR3 runs to 16 residues. The CDR3 is CASSMFPGIGNQPQHF. CDR3 nucleotide sequence: TGTGCCAGTAGTATGTTCCCAGGGATCGGCAATCAGCCCCAGCATTTT.

This clonotype appeared a few times. This chain links TRBV7-3 with TRBJ2-6; unclear D gene. The V end lost 5 bases, the J end lost 3 bases, and 17 bases lay between the germline ends. The CDR3 runs to 17 residues. The germline V gene has CDR1 SGHTA and CDR2 FQGTGA. Written as DNA, the CDR3 is TGTGCCAGCAGCCCCTGGATAGTTCGTAGTGGGGCCAACGTCCTGACTTTC. It specifies CASSPWIVRSGANVLTF.

This clonotype has a handful of counts. This may be a read error: a much more frequent sequence differs by one nucleotide. The rearrangement links TRBV12-3 or TRBV12-4 to TRBJ2-7; 13 nucleotides align to TRBD2. CDR3 length equals 18 residues. In DNA, the CDR3 is TGTGCCTGCAGCCCTGCCCGAATTACTAGCGGGAGGGGATACGAGCAGTACTTC. As protein: CACSPARITSGRGYEQYF.

V is TRBV27 and J is TRBJ1-1, with 8 bases fitting TRBD1. CDR3 length equals 19 residues. Germline loops: CDR1 MNHEY, CDR2 SMNVEV (reference sequence). J was trimmed by 3 bases and V by 0 bases; bases with no gene match: 15. The CDR3 DNA follows: TGTGCCAGCAGTTTATCGGCGCCCCTGGGGTTGACAGGGGACACTGAAGCTTTCTTT. Protein sequence: CASSLSAPLGLTGDTEAFF.

This clonotype was detected ten times or more. The CDR3 loop is CASSLAGGYTDTQYF. CDR3 nucleotides: TGTGCCAGCAGCTTAGCTGGCGGATACACAGATACGCAGTATTTT. The V and J genes are TRBV7-9 and TRBJ2-3; no firm D call. V was pared by 0 bases and J by 2 bases, with 9 bases between. CDR1 is SEHNR, CDR2 FQNEAQ, per germline (reference sequence). CDR3 length equals 15 residues.

A note on this clonotype: This may be a read error, as it is one base from a much larger clone. The V and J genes are TRBV7-2 and TRBJ2-3; no clear D gene. This CDR3 region has 12 residues. Per the germline V gene, CDR1 is SGHTA and CDR2 is FQGNSA. The CDR3 coding sequence is TGTGCCAACAGCTTAAGAGCAGATACGCAGTATTTT. Translated, it gives CANSLRADTQYF.

This clonotype was counted between two and nine times. The chain is built from TRBV20-1 and TRBJ1-1; 10 nucleotides align to TRBD1. Germline CDR1 reads DFQATT; CDR2 reads SNEGSKA (reference sequence). Trimming took 4 bases from V and 5 from J; bases not matched to a gene: 7. The CDR3 covers 14 residues. The CDR3 region has the DNA TGCAGTGCTACCGGGACAGGGGAATTTACTGAAGCTTTCTTT. Its protein product is CSATGTGEFTEAFF.

This clonotype was observed many times. This sequence joins TRBV29-1 and TRBJ2-7; D could derive from TRBD1 or TRBD2 (5 bases each). V shed 0 bases and J shed 10 bases, with 19 bases lying between them. The CDR3 length is 14 residues. Germline V gene data show CDR1 as SQVTM and CDR2 as ANQGSEA. The CDR3 coding sequence is TGCAGCGTTGAAGATCTAATTGGGGGAAGGTCCCAGTACTTC. This translates into CSVEDLIGGRSQYF.

This clonotype was detected ten times or more. The V gene is TRBV6-5, the J gene TRBJ2-1; D is unresolved. Trimming shortened V by 0 bases and J by 6 bases, and 3 bases separated the two germline ends. Germline V gives CDR1 MNHEY, CDR2 SVGAGI. The length of the CDR3 is 12 residues. The CDR3 sequence: CASSYSINEQFF. The DNA for the CDR3 is TGTGCCAGCAGTTACTCGATCAATGAGCAGTTCTTC.

This chain joins TRBV3-1 and TRBJ2-5, with D possibly TRBD2 on 5 matching bases. CDR1 LGHDT and CDR2 YNNKEL come from the germline V gene (reference sequence). This CDR3 is 14 amino acids long. V was clipped by 1 base and J by 5 bases, with 11 bases between them. CDR3 in DNA: TGTGCCAGCAGCCAAGTGGCGGGTTATGAGACCCAGTACTTC. This codes for CASSQVAGYETQYF.